This paragraph reports one T cell receptor (beta chain). This sample is part of a study of T cell changes during pregnancy in multiple sclerosis. From germline, CDR1 is SQVTM and CDR2 ANQGSEA. This CDR3 contains 13 residues. V was trimmed by 5 bases and J by 5 bases, leaving 15 bases between them. The table came from immunoSEQ multiplex PCR; TCRdb's copy has only in-frame clones and leaves some out. The sample contains approximately 90,000 clones, about nine tenths of which appear only once. The sequences come from peripheral blood, collected after pregnancy. The V and J genes are TRBV29-1 and TRBJ1-1, with a tentative D call TRBD1 (5 bases). This receptor was taken from a female donor in good health, enrolled as a control in a pregnancy study. DNA for the CDR3: TGCAGCGTTCACGGGGGTTTAAGAACTGAAGCTTTCTTT. Encoded protein: CSVHGGLRTEAFF.